This T cell receptor (beta chain) is from a study of T cells in Graves' hyperthyroidism and ophthalmopathy (dated by TCRdb to the late 2010s). Study-wide context: Peripheral blood was collected at initial diagnosis, before any treatment. To identify distinguishing TCR V-J signatures, a discovery cohort of 100 patients was used, comprising approximately 40 with Graves' ophthalmopathy and about 59 with stable Graves' hyperthyroidism. Prospective prediction of ophthalmopathy was tested in an independent validation cohort of 18 to 20 hyperthyroidism patients and 15 to 17 patients who later progressed to ophthalmopathy. The approximately 100 discovery patients were divided at random into training and test sets in a 7:3 ratio. Thyroid tissue and blood T-cell repertoires from roughly 6 Graves' hyperthyroidism patients were also compared in the study. Once sampling was done, hyperthyroidism patients were given methimazole at a starting dose of 30 mg daily, whereas ophthalmopathy patients were given high-dose intravenous methylprednisolone. According to the paper, TCR Vbeta CDR3 sequencing was carried out on some 140 peripheral blood samples, which came from 40 to 45 ophthalmopathy, 75 or so hyperthyroidism and roughly 17 progressor patients. The research as a whole found: No statistical method was used to set the sample size in advance, and investigators knew the group allocation. A model built on a 13 V-J signature distinguished ophthalmopathy from stable hyperthyroidism, reaching 85% to 90% sensitivity and approximately 83% specificity in cross-validation and 80%/75% in testing. Most expanded thyroid clonotypes (frequency above 0.001) were also detected in blood, suggesting blood repertoires may reflect thyroid immune responses. During validation, the model predicted progression to ophthalmopathy a median of approximately 6 months ahead of onset, with almost 71% sensitivity and roughly 75% specificity.

Hyperthyroidism patients were newly diagnosed, had a disease duration of under 2 months, and were aged 18 to 65 years. Exclusion was applied to patients with uncontrolled infections, other autoimmune diseases, pregnancy or lactation. Diagnoses were based on clinical symptoms, serum thyroxine and TRAb, thyroid ultrasound and orbital computed tomography. For progressor patients, blood was drawn at the first diagnosis of hyperthyroidism, before any ophthalmopathy symptoms had appeared. Ficoll-Paque density gradient centrifugation was used to isolate PBMCs from about 9 ml of fresh peripheral blood. Progressor patients were first diagnosed with Graves' hyperthyroidism and then developed ophthalmopathy during follow-up. Total RNA was extracted with Trizol reagent, and quality was checked on an Agilent 2100 Bioanalyzer. TCR beta CDR3 regions were amplified from RNA transcripts. For the first round of RT-PCR on the TCR CDR3, the HTBI primer set was used together with the Qiagen OneStep RT-PCR kit. Libraries were constructed in a second round of multiplex PCR, after which size selection and purification were carried out. Libraries were sequenced paired-end with 100 bp reads on an Illumina HiSeq2000. The published analysis was carried out like this. Raw data were processed with SOAPnuke, discarding reads with adapters, uncalled bases, mean Phred below 15, or no exact constant-primer or identifier match. High-quality paired reads were merged using COPE v1.2.5, and each unique nucleotide sequence was defined as a clonotype. MiTCR v1.1 was used to align the clonotypes against IMGT TRBV, TRBD and TRBJ reference segments. The analysis included only V-J combinations with a frequency above 0.0001, which together covered roughly 99% of the repertoires. A TCS score was defined as the ratio between F50 (clonal expansion) and ExV (chaos), using BLOSUM62-based TCRdist between CDR3 peptides within each V-J. Welch's t-statistics and random forest reduced 514 V-J features to 13, which were used in a naive Bayes classifier (R e1071). The public reads were reanalyzed by TCRdb: fastp trimming at Q25, MiXCR alignment, in-frame beta chains only. Entries that share a CDR3 protein sequence are merged under the most common genes and DNA. The V and J calls shown here were made by TCRdb, not taken from the authors' results. The sample records nearly 600,000 distinct CDR3 sequences, 14% of which are singletons. The leading ten clones occupy around 5.4% of the sample.

The germline V gene supplies CDR1 MNHEY and CDR2 SVGAGI. Trimming at the junction amounts to 4 bases on V and 6 bases on J, and the germline ends lie 14 bases apart. Taken from cysteine to phenylalanine, the CDR3 has 14 residues. The CDR3 DNA has 42 bases and is translated from base 1. This clonotype was counted only a few times. The specificity of this receptor is unknown. It has no much larger one-base neighbor in the sample; base qualities were not kept. The sequence was obtained from a woman aged 25 to 39 with Graves' hyperthyroidism that later progressed to Graves' ophthalmopathy. The sequence joins TRBV6-5 to TRBJ2-3; a tentative D match to TRBD2 spans 6 bases. The sequencing input was blood. The nucleotide sequence is given as TGTGCCAGCAGTTCGGGAGCTAGGGAGGATACGCAGTATTTT. Its protein is CASSSGAREDTQYF.